This T cell receptor beta chain originates from a study of control samples from healthy donors and cancer patients. Repertoires were generated with immunoSEQ multiplex PCR, while TCRdb's copy carries only in-frame clones and drops some. The data contain approximately 100,000 clones, roughly 82% of them seen just once; the ten biggest clones take up roughly 2%. This CDR3 contains 14 residues. Germline V gene data show CDR1 as LNHNV and CDR2 as YYDKDF (reference sequence). After removal of 8 bases from V and 5 bases from J, the junction contained 8 bases not matched to a gene. The clonotype comes from a man aged 55 to 70 in good health. V is TRBV15 and J is TRBJ2-2; 7 positions agree with TRBD2. Sequencing used blood. This CDR3 is CATLPGGRTGELFF. In DNA, the CDR3 is TGTGCCACCCTGCCCGGGGGGAGGACCGGGGAGCTGTTTTTT.